Shown below are 9 T cell receptor beta chains from a single sample sequenced in a study of blood T cell repertoires in COVID-19. Assay used: immunoSEQ multiplex PCR; TCRdb lists only in-frame clones, some missing. The sample consists of about 210,000 clones, around 90% of them appearing once. The sample taken for sequencing was PBMCs or T cells enriched from blood (not recorded which). The receptors come from a woman between 18 and 29 years old who had recovered from COVID-19.

The count of this clone is one. The chain employs TRBV25-1 and TRBJ1-2, with 7 bases identical to TRBD1. CDR1 and CDR2 from the germline V gene are MGHDK and SYGVNS. The CDR3 extends over 15 amino acids. J gave up 2 bases and V 4 bases, and 7 bases lay outside the gene matches. CDR3 sequence: CASSGEATGNYGYTF. The CDR3 nucleotides are TGTGCCAGCAGTGGGGAGGCGACAGGGAACTATGGCTACACCTTC.

This rearrangement joins TRBV5-1 to TRBJ1-2; D perhaps matches TRBD1 (6 bases). CDR3 size: 13 residues. Trimming shortened V by 3 bases and J by 4 bases, and 10 bases separated the two germline ends. The germline V gene has CDR1 SGHRS and CDR2 YFSETQ. The CDR3 reads CASSSGRGYGYTF. The CDR3 DNA reads TGCGCCAGCAGCTCGGGCAGGGGCTATGGCTACACCTTC.

The J gene is TRBJ2-7, the V gene TRBV6-2 or TRBV6-3, with D possibly being TRBD1 (6 bases). This CDR3 region has 15 residues. Deletions cut 5 bases from V and 2 bases from J, with 16 bases between. Per the germline V gene, CDR1 is MNHEY and CDR2 is SVGEGT. The CDR3 DNA sequence: TGTGCCAGCAGTGACTACAGGGCCCCTACCTACGAGCAGTACTTC. This gives the protein CASSDYRAPTYEQYF.

The chain recombines TRBV28 with TRBJ1-1; D uncertain. This CDR3 contains 14 residues. V lost 7 bases and J 1 base, leaving 13 bases between the germline ends. CDR1 is MDHEN, CDR2 SYDVKM, per germline. CDR3 residues: CASTISQPNTEAFF. The CDR3 DNA reads as TGTGCCAGCACCATTTCACAGCCGAACACTGAAGCTTTCTTT.

This chain connects TRBV18 to TRBJ1-1, with 7 bases identical to TRBD1. CDR1 is KGHSH, CDR2 LQKENI, per germline. J was trimmed by 3 bases and V by 2 bases; bases with no gene match: 0. CDR3 length: 13 amino acids. CDR3 loop: CASSPGTDTEAFF. In DNA form, the CDR3 reads TGTGCCAGCTCACCAGGGACAGACACTGAAGCTTTCTTT. The full variable domain, its missing parts supplied by reference TRBV18 and TRBJ1-1, is NAGVMQNPRHLVRRRGQEARLRCSPMKGHSHVYWYRQLPEEGLKFMVYLQKENIIDESGMPKERFSAEFPKEGPSILRIQQVVRGDSAAYFCASSPGTDTEAFFGQGTRLTVV.

This clone has only one observation. The J gene is TRBJ2-6, the V gene TRBV30; D may be TRBD2 (6 bases). CDR3 size: 18 residues. V lost 2 bases to trimming and J lost 4 bases, with 21 bases between them. CDR1 is GTSNPN and CDR2 is SVGIG in the germline V gene (reference sequence). In DNA form, the CDR3 reads TGTGCCTGGAGTACATGGAGGGCCCCGACGACCGGGGCCAACGTCCTGACTTTC. This encodes CAWSTWRAPTTGANVLTF.

The J gene is TRBJ1-6, the V gene TRBV19, with a weak D call TRBD1 (5 bases). The CDR3 has 14 amino acids. In germline, CDR1 is LNHDA, CDR2 SQIVND (reference sequence). V lost 0 bases, J lost 8 bases, and 8 bases lay in between. The CDR3 region has the DNA TGTGCCAGTAGTATAGACAGGGCGCATTCACCCCTCCACTTT. It specifies CASSIDRAHSPLHF.

V and J are TRBV19 and TRBJ2-6; 7 bases match TRBD1. Trimming removed 5 bases from V and 0 bases from J; junction bases left unmatched: 7. This CDR3 spans 17 amino acids. Germline V gene sequence: CDR1 LNHDA, CDR2 SQIVND (reference sequence). Written as DNA, the CDR3 is TGTGCCAGTAGTCACCCCAGGGGGAACTCTGGGGCCAACGTCCTGACTTTC. Residues: CASSHPRGNSGANVLTF. The variable domain in full, with the rest retrieved from reference TRBV19 and TRBJ2-6, is DGGITQSPKYLFRKEGQNVTLSCEQNLNHDAMYWYRQDPGQGLRLIYYSQIVNDFQKGDIAEGYSVSREKKESFPLTVTSAQKNPTAFYLCASSHPRGNSGANVLTFGAGSRLTVL.

This clone was seen a few times. The chain recombines TRBV5-5 with TRBJ1-1; 9 nucleotides match TRBD1. The CDR3 spans 13 residues. With 4 bases clipped from V and 7 bases from J, the junction kept 5 bases outside the gene matches. CDR1 SGHKS and CDR2 YYEKEE come from the germline V gene (reference sequence). The CDR3 loop reads CASSTTGGYEAFF. Written as DNA, the CDR3 is TGTGCCAGCAGCACGACAGGGGGATATGAAGCTTTCTTT.